These 2 T cell receptor beta chains were all obtained from the same sample, sequenced in a study of blood T cell repertoires in COVID-19. Sequencing used immunoSEQ multiplex PCR; TCRdb keeps in-frame clones, though not all of them. This table holds over 140,000 clones, roughly 79% found once. Material: PBMCs or T cells enriched from blood (not recorded which). The source of these receptors is a woman in her forties or fifties who had recovered from COVID-19.

V is TRBV21-1 and J is TRBJ2-1; the table's D call, TRBD2, was not checked against the DNA. TRBV21-1 is a recognized pseudogene. The CDR3 has 15 amino acids. CDR3: CASSTSGVFYNEQFF. DNA for the CDR3: TGTGCCAGCAGCACTAGCGGGGTTTTCTACAATGAGCAGTTCTTC.

The chain is built from TRBV25-1 and TRBJ1-6; D remains ambiguous. The germline V gene encodes CDR1 MGHDK and CDR2 SYGVNS. This CDR3 contains 14 residues. CDR3 protein: CACWEGHDNSPLHF. The CDR3 DNA sequence: TGTGCTTGTTGGGAGGGCCACGATAATTCACCCCTCCACTTT.